The 13 T cell receptor beta chains reported below all come from one sample, sequenced in a study of blood T cell repertoires in COVID-19. Produced via immunoSEQ multiplex PCR; TCRdb's table is partial and in-frame only. Among 110,000 or so clones listed, approximately 89% were seen once. What was sequenced was peripheral blood. The receptors come from a woman between 55 and 75 years old with COVID-19, enrolled during active disease.

J is TRBJ2-3 and V is TRBV9, with TRBD2 matching 7 bases. Germline CDR1 is SGDLS and CDR2 is YYNGEE. The J segment lost 2 bases and the V segment lost 0 bases, leaving 6 bases of the junction unmatched. The CDR3 is 16 amino acids. CDR3 amino acids: CASSVVLSGDTDTQYF. The CDR3 DNA reads as TGTGCCAGCAGCGTAGTTCTAAGCGGGGACACAGATACGCAGTATTTT.

The chain carries TRBV11-3 and TRBJ2-2; 9 bases match TRBD2. Trimming removed 4 bases from V and 6 bases from J; junction bases left unmatched: 6. Germline CDR1 reads SGHNT; CDR2 reads YENEEA. The length of the CDR3 is 15 residues. CDR3 sequence reads: CASSSWIAGAGELFF. The CDR3 region has the DNA TGTGCCAGCAGCTCATGGATAGCGGGGGCCGGGGAGCTGTTTTTT.

The chain couples TRBV19 to TRBJ2-3, with TRBD1 as a possible D gene (6 bases). CDR1 and CDR2 (germline): LNHDA, SQIVND (reference sequence). V was pared by 5 bases and J by 1 base, with 10 bases between. The CDR3 loop spans 14 amino acids. The CDR3 DNA sequence: TGTGCCAGTAGTCCGAGGACAGGCACAGATACGCAGTATTTT. It translates to CASSPRTGTDTQYF. Full variable domain (outside the CDR3, taken from reference TRBV19 and TRBJ2-3): DGGITQSPKYLFRKEGQNVTLSCEQNLNHDAMYWYRQDPGQGLRLIYYSQIVNDFQKGDIAEGYSVSREKKESFPLTVTSAQKNPTAFYLCASSPRTGTDTQYFGPGTRLTVL.

This chain connects TRBV19 to TRBJ1-1; D possibly corresponds to TRBD1 (5 bases). The CDR3 covers 14 residues. Per germline, CDR1 LNHDA and CDR2 SQIVND (reference sequence). Trimming took 4 bases from V and 0 from J, leaving 9 bases between them. CDR3 nucleotide sequence: TGTGCCAGTAGTAAGGGACTGTTGAACACTGAAGCTTTCTTT. Its translation is CASSKGLLNTEAFF.

The chain combines TRBV10-3 with TRBJ1-2; 9 bases match TRBD1. The CDR3 has 15 amino acids. Germline V gene lookup returns CDR1 ENHRY and CDR2 SYGVKD. V lost 3 bases to trimming and J lost 8 bases; unmatched junction nucleotides: 10. The CDR3 DNA is TGTGCCATCAGTGATGCCTCGGGACAGGGTTGGGGCTACACCTTC. The encoded protein is CAISDASGQGWGYTF.

CDR3 nucleotide sequence: TGTGCCAGCAGCTTTGGCAACAACTACGAGCAGTACTTC. Translation: CASSFGNNYEQYF. The chain employs TRBV11-2 and TRBJ2-7; no clear D gene. The CDR3 consists of 13 residues. Per germline, CDR1 SGHAT and CDR2 FQNNGV. Deletions cut 3 bases from V and 3 bases from J, with 9 bases between.

The chain couples TRBV7-2 to TRBJ2-5; 7 bases line up with TRBD2. Germline-derived CDR1 and CDR2 are SGHTA and FQGNSA. CDR3 length: 14 amino acids. J gave up 5 bases and V 5 bases, and 8 bases lay outside the gene matches. The CDR3 here is CASSLRTSPETQYF. The CDR3 nucleotides read TGTGCCAGCAGCCTAAGGACTAGTCCGGAGACCCAGTACTTC.

The rearrangement uses TRBV9 and TRBJ1-3; a weak D match, TRBD1 (5 bases). In germline, CDR1 is SGDLS, CDR2 YYNGEE. The V gene lost 1 base and the J gene lost 3 bases, with 14 bases spanning the gap. CDR3 length: 16 amino acids. The CDR3 DNA reads as TGTGCCAGCAGCGTATACCCGAGCAGGGATGGAAACACCATATATTTT. Translating it yields CASSVYPSRDGNTIYF.

The V and J genes are TRBV7-9 and TRBJ2-3; TRBD2 is a possible D gene (5 bases). This CDR3 comprises 14 residues. Germline V gene sequence: CDR1 SEHNR, CDR2 FQNEAQ (reference sequence). Trimming cost V 7 bases and J 1 base, with 12 bases left between them. The CDR3 sequence is CASNVGVGTDTQYF. CDR3 nucleotides: TGTGCCAGCAACGTCGGGGTGGGCACAGATACGCAGTATTTT.

The chain recombines TRBV5-1 with TRBJ2-5; the match to TRBD1 covers 7 bases. Germline CDR1 SGHRS, CDR2 YFSETQ. The CDR3 totals 16 residues. V lost 4 bases to trimming and J lost 2 bases; unmatched junction nucleotides: 11. The CDR3 loop reads CASSRSVDRRQETQYF. CDR3 in DNA: TGCGCCAGCAGCCGAAGTGTGGACAGGAGACAAGAGACCCAGTACTTC. Combining the CDR3 with reference TRBV5-1 and TRBJ2-5 gives the whole variable domain KAGVTQTPRYLIKTRGQQVTLSCSPISGHRSVSWYQQTPGQGLQFLFEYFSETQRNKGNFPGRFSGRQFSNSRSEMNVSTLELGDSALYLCASSRSVDRRQETQYFGPGTRLLVL.

The chain combines TRBV2 with TRBJ2-3; 8 positions agree with TRBD2. Germline values: CDR1 SNHLY, CDR2 FYNNEI. The CDR3 has 12 amino acids. CDR3 sequence: CATTSGTDTQYF. For the CDR3, the DNA is TGTGCGACGACTAGCGGCACAGATACGCAGTATTTT.

This clone is termed medium-sized. V is TRBV18 and J is TRBJ1-2, with D perhaps TRBD1 (5 bases). V gave up 2 bases and J gave up 5 bases, with 9 bases separating them. This CDR3 is 13 amino acids long. Germline lookup yields CDR1 KGHSH and CDR2 LQKENI. CDR3 DNA: TGTGCCAGCTCACCAAGAAAGGGGTATGGCTACACCTTC. Protein product: CASSPRKGYGYTF.

The sample holds one count of this clone. This chain joins TRBV9 and TRBJ2-4; D gene uncertain. Trimming cost V 4 bases and J 8 bases, with 10 bases left between them. Germline V lookup: CDR1 SGDLS, CDR2 YYNGEE. CDR3 length: 12 amino acids. CDR3 residues: CASSPDEDIQYF. The CDR3 DNA sequence: TGTGCCAGCAGCCCAGACGAGGACATTCAGTACTTC.